Following are 24 T cell receptor beta chains from one sample sequenced in a study of beta chain features in type 1 diabetes. Since all of the isolated RNA was reverse transcribed, expressed TCRB transcripts were what got sequenced. Generated by immunoSEQ multiplex PCR, the TCRdb table keeps only in-frame clones and is missing some. This table holds hundreds of thousands of clones, roughly 15% found once. The sequenced sample consisted of naive CD4+ T cells from blood. The source is a man aged 18 to 30 in good health.

This clone was counted between two and nine times. CDR3 region: CASSEEPTRNIQYF. CDR3 nucleotide sequence: TGTGCCAGCAGTGAAGAACCGACCCGAAACATTCAGTACTTC. This rearrangement joins TRBV2 to TRBJ2-4; no definite D call. This CDR3 is 14 amino acids long. V was pared by 1 base and J by 6 bases, with 10 bases between. Germline V CDR1 and CDR2: SNHLY, FYNNEI.

V is TRBV7-3 and J is TRBJ2-7; tentative D call: TRBD2 (6 bases). Germline V gives CDR1 SGHTA, CDR2 FQGTGA. Trimming stripped 4 bases from V and 0 bases from J, with 13 bases between. This CDR3 has 15 amino acids. CDR3 bases: TGTGCCAGCAGCTCCGGACGGGGGTTCTCCTACGAGCAGTACTTC. Translation: CASSSGRGFSYEQYF.

This chain connects TRBV5-1 to TRBJ2-6, with D maybe TRBD1 (6 bases). Germline-derived CDR1 and CDR2 are SGHRS and YFSETQ. The CDR3 extends over 19 amino acids. Trimming pared 3 bases from V and 0 bases from J, leaving 19 bases between. The chain's CDR3 is CASSSLPDSIRSGANVLTF. The CDR3 region has the DNA TGCGCCAGCAGCTCCCTCCCGGACAGCATACGCTCTGGGGCCAACGTCCTGACTTTC.

The rearrangement uses TRBV5-6 and TRBJ1-2; 9 nucleotides agree with TRBD1. The CDR3 spans 15 residues. The V gene end was trimmed by 0 bases and the J gene end by 5 bases; junction bases not matched to a gene: 5. The V gene's germline CDR1 is SGHDT and CDR2 YYEEEE. In DNA, the CDR3 is TGTGCCAGCAGCTTGGTGGGACAGGGACTGTATGGCTACACCTTC. This sequence encodes CASSLVGQGLYGYTF.

The rearrangement joins TRBV5-1 to TRBJ2-1; D is unresolved. This CDR3 region has 14 residues. Germline V gene lookup returns CDR1 SGHRS and CDR2 YFSETQ. The V end lost 4 bases, the J end lost 4 bases, and 12 bases lay between the germline ends. CDR3 sequence: CASSPDPLYNEQFF. DNA of the CDR3: TGCGCCAGCAGCCCCGACCCCTTGTACAATGAGCAGTTCTTC.

The V call is TRBV28, the J call TRBJ2-6; TRBD2 matches 7 bases. CDR3 length: 18 amino acids. Trimming at V came to 5 bases and at J to 4 bases, leaving 14 bases not matched to a gene. In germline, CDR1 is MDHEN, CDR2 SYDVKM. This chain's CDR3 is CASSPSGVYTVGANVLTF. CDR3 nucleotides: TGTGCCAGCAGTCCCAGCGGGGTGTATACCGTAGGGGCCAACGTCCTGACTTTC.

The rearrangement links TRBV30 to TRBJ2-7, with a possible D match to TRBD2 (5 bases). The CDR3 is 14 residues long. Germline CDR1 is GTSNPN and CDR2 is SVGIG (reference sequence). V lost 1 base and J lost 1, with 11 bases in between. This CDR3 reads CAWSAMTGSYEQYF. The CDR3 bases are TGTGCCTGGAGTGCAATGACGGGATCCTACGAGCAGTACTTC.

This clone was seen a few times. The V call is TRBV29-1, the J call TRBJ1-2; the D gene is possibly TRBD1 (5 bases). V was cut by 2 bases and J by 7 bases, with 8 bases left in between. This CDR3 is 11 amino acids long. Germline CDR1 SQVTM, CDR2 ANQGSEA. The CDR3 sequence is CSVELGVGYTF. CDR3 DNA: TGCAGCGTTGAATTGGGGGTTGGCTACACCTTC.

This clone was found a few times. The chain uses TRBV25-1 and TRBJ2-3; TRBD1 agrees at 8 bases. Germline loops: CDR1 MGHDK, CDR2 SYGVNS. The CDR3 runs to 16 residues. J lost 2 bases, V lost 2 bases, and 6 bases had no gene match. CDR3 nucleotides: TGTGCCAGCAGTGAAGGGGCAGGGGGCTTCACAGATACGCAGTATTTT. Translated: CASSEGAGGFTDTQYF.

The rearrangement joins TRBV21-1 to TRBJ2-2. TRBV21-1 is a pseudogene locus. The CDR3 contains 16 residues. This CDR3 is CASSKMLDTSTGELFF. Written as DNA, the CDR3 is TGTGCCAGCAGCAAAATGCTGGACACTAGCACCGGGGAGCTGTTTTTT.

This rearrangement joins TRBV21-1 to TRBJ1-2. TRBV21-1 is flagged as a pseudogene. The CDR3 extends over 14 amino acids. The CDR3 reads CASSKDGRPDGYTF. The CDR3 DNA follows: TGTGCCAGCAGCAAAGACGGCCGCCCCGATGGCTACACCTTC.

This rearrangement joins TRBV5-1 to TRBJ2-2; 9 nucleotides line up with TRBD1. Per the germline V gene, CDR1 is SGHRS and CDR2 is YFSETQ. The CDR3 extends over 18 amino acids. V gave up 2 bases and J gave up 0 bases; unmatched junction bases: 8. CDR3 sequence: CASSLRTGAYANTGELFF. The CDR3 DNA reads as TGCGCCAGCAGCTTAAGGACAGGGGCCTATGCGAACACCGGGGAGCTGTTTTTT.

A few counts support this clone. The chain combines TRBV2 with TRBJ1-5; D gene unclear. The CDR3 length is 14 residues. V lost 5 bases and J 2 bases, leaving 10 bases between the germline ends. Per the germline V gene, CDR1 is SNHLY and CDR2 is FYNNEI. The CDR3 spells CASSFYGGNQPQHF. The CDR3 nucleotides read TGTGCCAGCAGTTTTTATGGGGGCAATCAGCCCCAGCATTTT.

This clone was counted between two and nine times. This sequence joins TRBV6-1 and TRBJ1-5; D not certain. The CDR3 consists of 13 residues. The germline V gene has CDR1 MNHNS and CDR2 SASEGT. Trimming left V 8 bases short and J 4 bases short, with 12 bases between. In DNA form, the CDR3 reads TGTGCCAGCTACAGAGTCCTGAATCAGCCCCAGCATTTT. Translation: CASYRVLNQPQHF.

This clone was detected only a few times. V gene TRBV9 combines with J gene TRBJ2-7, with 9 bases that match TRBD1. V lost 0 bases to trimming and J lost 1 base; unmatched junction nucleotides: 2. Looked up from germline, CDR1 is SGDLS and CDR2 is YYNGEE. The CDR3 runs to 15 residues. The CDR3 DNA is TGTGCCAGCAGCGTAGCGGACAGGGGATCCTACGAGCAGTACTTC. Amino acid sequence: CASSVADRGSYEQYF.

This clone was seen more than once but under ten times. The chain carries TRBV7-2 and TRBJ2-3; D is unresolved. The V gene lost 5 bases and the J gene lost 0 bases, with 12 bases spanning the gap. The CDR3 sequence is 15 residues long. Germline CDR1 and CDR2: SGHTA and FQGNSA. CDR3 region: CASSDYFSSTDTQYF. The CDR3 coding sequence is TGTGCCAGCAGCGATTACTTTTCTAGCACAGATACGCAGTATTTT.

With respect to this clone: Other DNA variants within this sample encode the same CDR3. The CDR3 loop reads CASSPGTGGTQPQHF. The CDR3 region has the DNA TGTGCCAGCTCACCCGGGACAGGGGGGACGCAGCCCCAGCATTTT. The chain combines TRBV18 with TRBJ1-5; 11 bases match TRBD1. V was clipped by 3 bases and J by 7 bases; unmatched bases: 5. The CDR3 has 15 residues. Germline V gives CDR1 KGHSH, CDR2 LQKENI.

This clone was counted between two and nine times. CDR3 coding DNA: TGCGCCAGCAGCCTCGAGACAAATCAGCCCCAGCATTTT. Protein: CASSLETNQPQHF. The J gene is TRBJ1-5, the V gene TRBV5-1; D unresolved. The CDR3 is made up of 13 amino acids. The germline gives CDR1 SGHRS, CDR2 YFSETQ. V dropped 4 bases and J dropped 4 bases, with 9 bases sitting between them.

This clone was counted between two and nine times. This sequence joins TRBV11-2 and TRBJ2-5; D ambiguous. CDR1 and CDR2 (germline): SGHAT, FQNNGV. The CDR3 has 11 residues. V lost 5 bases to trimming and J lost 3 bases, with 4 bases between them. The CDR3 here is CASSIKETQYF. The DNA of the CDR3 is TGTGCCAGCAGCATAAAAGAGACCCAGTACTTC.

The chain employs TRBV5-8 and TRBJ2-2; TRBD1 matches at 7 bases. Trimming cost V 5 bases and J 3 bases; bases outside gene matches: 4. The V gene's germline CDR1 is SGHTS and CDR2 YDEGEE. The CDR3 sequence is 14 residues long. The CDR3 DNA follows: TGTGCCAGCAGTAGGGACAGTGACACCGGGGAGCTGTTTTTT. This gives the protein CASSRDSDTGELFF.

The chain recombines TRBV7-2 with TRBJ1-5, with D perhaps TRBD1 (5 bases). Trimming pared 3 bases from V and 12 bases from J, leaving 24 bases between. The germline gives CDR1 SGHTA, CDR2 FQGNSA. This CDR3 comprises 16 residues. The CDR3 loop reads CASSFSFDERTKLQHF. The DNA for the CDR3 is TGTGCCAGCAGCTTCTCTTTCGATGAGCGGACAAAGCTCCAGCATTTT.

The V and J genes are TRBV10-3 and TRBJ1-2, with D maybe TRBD1 (6 bases). The CDR3 loop spans 13 amino acids. With 2 bases removed from V and 3 bases from J, the gap between germline ends came to 7 bases. The V gene's germline CDR1 is ENHRY and CDR2 SYGVKD. The CDR3: CAISEGQYYGYTF. Here the CDR3 DNA reads TGTGCCATCAGTGAGGGACAGTACTATGGCTACACCTTC.

This clone was recorded a few times. The rearrangement links TRBV25-1 to TRBJ1-6; possibly TRBD1 for D (5 bases). Germline CDR1 reads MGHDK; CDR2 reads SYGVNS. The V and J ends lost 4 bases and 2 bases respectively, with 9 bases between them. The CDR3 covers 15 residues. CDR3 sequence reads: CASSGAGAYNSPLHF. DNA of the CDR3: TGTGCCAGCAGTGGGGCGGGGGCCTATAATTCACCCCTCCACTTT. Full variable domain (rest looked up from reference TRBV25-1 and TRBJ1-6): EADIYQTPRYLVIGTGKKITLECSQTMGHDKMYWYQQDPGMELHLIHYSYGVNSTEKGDLSSESTVSRIRTEHFPLTLESARPSHTSQYLCASSGAGAYNSPLHFGNGTRLTVT.

This clone was counted a few times. The chain uses TRBV7-9 and TRBJ2-7; TRBD2 aligns across 11 bases. V gave up 2 bases and J gave up 0 bases; unmatched junction bases: 6. The CDR3 extends over 17 amino acids. CDR1 and CDR2 (germline): SEHNR, FQNEAQ (reference sequence). In DNA form, the CDR3 reads TGTGCCAGCAGCTTAACACTAGCGGGGGTAAGCTCCTACGAGCAGTACTTC. Translating gives CASSLTLAGVSSYEQYF.